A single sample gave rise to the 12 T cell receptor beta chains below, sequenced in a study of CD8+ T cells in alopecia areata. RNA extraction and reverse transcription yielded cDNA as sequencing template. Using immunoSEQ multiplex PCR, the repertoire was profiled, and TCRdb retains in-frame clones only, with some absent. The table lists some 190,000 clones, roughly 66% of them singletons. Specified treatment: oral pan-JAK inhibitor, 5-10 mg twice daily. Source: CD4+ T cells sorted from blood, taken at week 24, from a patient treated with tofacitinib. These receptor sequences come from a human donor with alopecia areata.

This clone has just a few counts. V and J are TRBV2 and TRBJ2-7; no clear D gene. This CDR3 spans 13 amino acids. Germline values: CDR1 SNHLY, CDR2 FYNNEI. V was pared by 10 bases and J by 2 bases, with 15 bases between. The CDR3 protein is CATSLDKTYEQYF. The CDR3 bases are TGTGCCACCAGCCTCGACAAGACCTACGAGCAGTACTTC.

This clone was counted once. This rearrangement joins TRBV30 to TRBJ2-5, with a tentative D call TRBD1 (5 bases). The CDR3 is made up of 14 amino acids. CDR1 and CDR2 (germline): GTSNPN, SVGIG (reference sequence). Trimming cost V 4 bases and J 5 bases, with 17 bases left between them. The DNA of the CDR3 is TGTGCCTGGAACGGACACACAAACGAGGAGACCCAGTACTTC. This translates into CAWNGHTNEETQYF.

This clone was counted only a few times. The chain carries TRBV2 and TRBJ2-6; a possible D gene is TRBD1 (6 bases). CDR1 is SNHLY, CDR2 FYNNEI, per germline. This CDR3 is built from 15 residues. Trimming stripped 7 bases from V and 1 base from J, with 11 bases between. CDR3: CASMGARSGANVLTF. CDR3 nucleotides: TGTGCCAGCATGGGGGCGCGGTCTGGGGCCAACGTCCTGACTTTC. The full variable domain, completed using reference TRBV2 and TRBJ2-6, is EPEVTQTPSHQVTQMGQEVILRCVPISNHLYFYWYRQILGQKVEFLVSFYNNEISEKSEIFDDQFSVERPDGSNFTLKIRSTKLEDSAMYFCASMGARSGANVLTFGAGSRLTVL.

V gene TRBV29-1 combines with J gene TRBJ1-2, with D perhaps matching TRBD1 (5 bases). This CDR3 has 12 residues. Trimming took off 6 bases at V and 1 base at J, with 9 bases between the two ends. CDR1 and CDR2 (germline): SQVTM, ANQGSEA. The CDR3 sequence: CSVDDSNYGYTF. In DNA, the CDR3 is TGCAGCGTGGACGACAGTAACTATGGCTACACCTTC.

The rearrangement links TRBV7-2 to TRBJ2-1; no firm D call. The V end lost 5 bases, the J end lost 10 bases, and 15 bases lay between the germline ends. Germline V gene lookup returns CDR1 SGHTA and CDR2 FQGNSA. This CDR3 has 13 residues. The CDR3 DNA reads TGTGCCAGCAGCAAGACCGCTATCGAGGAGCAGTTCTTC. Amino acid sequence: CASSKTAIEEQFF.

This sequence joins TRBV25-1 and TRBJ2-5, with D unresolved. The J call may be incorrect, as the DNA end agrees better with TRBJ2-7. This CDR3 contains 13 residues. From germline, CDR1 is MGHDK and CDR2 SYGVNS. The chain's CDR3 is CASSGVGSYEQYF. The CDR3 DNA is TGTGCCAGCAGTGGGGTAGGGTCCTACGAGCAGTACTTC.

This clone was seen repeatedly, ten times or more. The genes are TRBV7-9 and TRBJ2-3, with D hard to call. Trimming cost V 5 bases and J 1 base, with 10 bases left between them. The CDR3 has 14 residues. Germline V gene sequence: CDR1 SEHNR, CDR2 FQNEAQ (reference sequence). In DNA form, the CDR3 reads TGTGCCAGCAGCGCCCCTGCCCGCACAGATACGCAGTATTTT. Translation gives CASSAPARTDTQYF.

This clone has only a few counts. The CDR3 bases are TGTGCCAGCGCCGGGACCTACAATGAGCAGTTCTTC. Its protein is CASAGTYNEQFF. The chain employs TRBV25-1 and TRBJ2-1; a weak D match, TRBD2 (5 bases). Trimming left V 8 bases short and J 2 bases short, with 7 bases between. Germline V gene sequence: CDR1 MGHDK, CDR2 SYGVNS. This CDR3 contains 12 residues.

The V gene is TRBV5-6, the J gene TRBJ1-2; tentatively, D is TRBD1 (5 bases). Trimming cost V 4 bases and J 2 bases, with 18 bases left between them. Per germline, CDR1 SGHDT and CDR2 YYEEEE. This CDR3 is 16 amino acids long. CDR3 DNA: TGTGCCAGCAGCCCGTCGCTAGGGCAGGGAAACTATGGCTACACCTTC. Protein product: CASSPSLGQGNYGYTF.

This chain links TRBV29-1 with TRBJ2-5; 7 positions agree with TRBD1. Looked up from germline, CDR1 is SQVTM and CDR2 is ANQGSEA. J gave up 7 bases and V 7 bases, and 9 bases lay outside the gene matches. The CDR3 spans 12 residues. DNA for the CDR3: TGCAGCGACGAGACAGGGTCAGGGACCCAGTACTTC. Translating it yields CSDETGSGTQYF.

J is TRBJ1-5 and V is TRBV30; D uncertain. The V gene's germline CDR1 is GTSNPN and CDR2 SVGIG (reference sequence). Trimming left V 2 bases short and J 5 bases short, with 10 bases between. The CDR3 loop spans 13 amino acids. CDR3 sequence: CAWSITVDQPQHF. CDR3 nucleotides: TGTGCCTGGAGTATAACAGTAGATCAGCCCCAGCATTTT.

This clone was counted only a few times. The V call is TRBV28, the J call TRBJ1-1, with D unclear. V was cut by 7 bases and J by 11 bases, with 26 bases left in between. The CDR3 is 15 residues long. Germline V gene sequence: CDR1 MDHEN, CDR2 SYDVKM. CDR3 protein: CASNYQNIVRGKAFF. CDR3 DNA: TGTGCCAGCAACTATCAAAATATCGTCCGGGGAAAGGCTTTCTTT.